The 8 T cell receptor beta chains reported below all come from one sample, sequenced in a study of response to subunit inactivated influenza vaccine (dated by TCRdb to 2016 to 2019). The library was built by means of RT-PCR. Sequencing relied on an Illumina HiSeq 2500. TCRdb handled the public reads itself, with Q25 trimming in fastp and clone calling in MiXCR, and kept productive beta chains. Every CDR3 protein is listed once, alongside the most common genes and DNA of its rows. In all, the sample holds hundreds of thousands of distinct CDR3 sequences, and roughly a fifth of those were seen once. Roughly a tenth of the sample lies in the top ten. The sample consisted of PBMCs from blood, taken approximately 20 months after vaccination. These receptors were collected from a man aged 45 to 70 who received an inactivated influenza vaccine. Donor details come from another sample of the same person, matched by shared clones.

This chain links TRBV20-1 with TRBJ2-3; 10 bases match TRBD1. Germline trimming cut 6 bases from V and 1 base from J; bases unmatched to any gene: 4. This CDR3 comprises 14 residues. Germline-derived CDR1 and CDR2 are DFQATT and SNEGSKA (reference sequence). The CDR3 nucleotides are TGCAGTGCAACCGGGACAGGGGGCACAGATACGCAGTATTTT. Protein: CSATGTGGTDTQYF.

About this clonotype itself: One end of the junction does not line up with germline, which may come from a read error. This chain uses TRBV9 with TRBJ2-1, with 11 nucleotides matching TRBD1. Germline CDR1 SGDLS, CDR2 YYNGEE. This CDR3 region has 12 residues. The CDR3 DNA is TGTGCCAGCAGCTTACTGGACAGGGGGCAGATCTTC. Translation: CASSLLDRGQIF.

This clonotype has a handful of counts. The chain is built from TRBV7-2 and TRBJ2-7; D is tentatively TRBD1 or TRBD2 (5 bases each). The CDR3 is 12 residues long. The V gene lost 8 bases and the J gene lost 2 bases, with 10 bases spanning the gap. CDR1 is SGHTA, CDR2 FQGNSA, per germline. The CDR3 DNA is TGTGCCAGCTCCGGGGCTCCCTACGAGCAGTACTTC. This codes for CASSGAPYEQYF.

This chain connects TRBV5-1 to TRBJ2-6; D is unclear. Germline CDR1 reads SGHRS; CDR2 reads YFSETQ. The germline V and J ends were trimmed by 0 bases and 0 bases, with 7 bases remaining between them. This CDR3 contains 16 residues. The CDR3 spells CASSLEGGSGANVLTF. The CDR3 DNA reads TGCGCCAGCAGCTTGGAAGGCGGCTCTGGGGCCAACGTCCTGACTTTC.

About this clonotype itself: One end of the junction is discordant with germline, which a read error may explain. V and J are TRBV20-1 and TRBJ1-5, with D unresolved. There are 15 residues in the CDR3. Germline CDR1 and CDR2: DFQATT and SNEGSKA (reference sequence). The DNA for the CDR3 is TGCAGTGCTAGATCCCGGGGTTCCCGCAACCAGCTCCAGCATTTT. Translated, it gives CSARSRGSRNQLQHF.

The chain joins TRBV2 to TRBJ1-2; D is undetermined. The V gene lost 10 bases and the J gene lost 6 bases, with 15 bases spanning the gap. The CDR3 sequence is 12 residues long. The germline gives CDR1 SNHLY, CDR2 FYNNEI. The CDR3 loop reads CAMSGGVHGYTF. The CDR3 DNA reads as TGTGCCATGTCGGGCGGGGTTCATGGCTACACCTTC.

This clonotype occurred many times. The V call is TRBV5-1, the J call TRBJ1-6; possibly TRBD1 for D (6 bases). There are 15 residues in the CDR3. Germline loops: CDR1 SGHRS, CDR2 YFSETQ. V was shortened by 0 bases and J by 7 bases, with 11 bases between the two germline ends. CDR3 nucleotide sequence: TGCGCCAGCAGCTTGGGTCAGGGGACCAATTCACCCCTCCACTTT. Translated, it gives CASSLGQGTNSPLHF.

This clonotype has ten or more counts. The rearrangement links TRBV6-5 to TRBJ1-1; 8 bases map to TRBD1. V lost 2 bases and J lost 3; bases outside the gene matches: 5. Germline CDR1 reads MNHEY; CDR2 reads SVGAGI. The CDR3 length is 15 residues. CDR3 coding DNA: TGTGCCAGCAGTTACCAACAGGGGGGGGACACTGAAGCTTTCTTT. This encodes CASSYQQGGDTEAFF.